Shown below are 9 T cell receptor beta chains from a single sample sequenced in a study of T cell changes during pregnancy in multiple sclerosis. Only in-frame clones appear in the TCRdb table, and some are missing; sequencing was by immunoSEQ multiplex PCR. Counted here are over 45,000 clones, more than 85% occurring once; the ten biggest clones make up approximately 9%. The source material was CD8+ T cells from peripheral blood mononuclear cells, sampled after pregnancy. The origin of the receptors is a female donor with multiple sclerosis, enrolled in a pregnancy study.

Points on this clone: The sample contains more than one DNA sequence encoding this CDR3. This sequence joins TRBV27 and TRBJ1-5, with 9 positions matching TRBD1. Germline lookup yields CDR1 MNHEY and CDR2 SMNVEV (reference sequence). J gave up 10 bases and V 6 bases, and 13 bases lay outside the gene matches. The CDR3 is 15 amino acids. The CDR3 DNA is TGTGCCAGCAGCCCGGTCCCCGGGACAGGGCGTCCCCAGCATTTT. Its protein product is CASSPVPGTGRPQHF.

The chain has TRBV9 and TRBJ2-3; TRBD1 agrees at 9 bases. CDR1 is SGDLS, CDR2 YYNGEE, per germline. The CDR3 is 15 residues long. The ends lost 0 bases at V and 3 bases at J; junction bases unmatched: 2. The CDR3: CASSVGGQGTDTQYF. CDR3 bases: TGTGCCAGCAGCGTAGGGGGACAGGGTACAGATACGCAGTATTTT.

The chain combines TRBV7-8 with TRBJ2-7; 9 positions match TRBD1. Germline assignment: CDR1 SGHVS and CDR2 FQNEAQ. CDR3 size: 15 residues. After removal of 5 bases from V and 0 bases from J, the junction contained 5 bases not matched to a gene. Written as DNA, the CDR3 is TGTGCCAGCAGCGGAGGGACAGGGAGCTCCTACGAGCAGTACTTC. Residues: CASSGGTGSSYEQYF.

This clone came up once. The rearrangement joins TRBV11-2 to TRBJ2-1, with 9 bases fitting TRBD2. The germline CDR1 and CDR2 sequences are SGHAT and FQNNGV. This CDR3 has 16 residues. Trimming took 1 base from V and 7 from J; bases not matched to a gene: 8. CDR3 region: CASSLGAGGPYNEQFF. The CDR3 nucleotides read TGTGCCAGCAGCTTAGGGGCGGGAGGGCCGTATAATGAGCAGTTCTTC.

The chain joins TRBV19 to TRBJ1-1; 7 bases are a match to TRBD1. The V and J ends lost 3 bases and 5 bases, in that order; junction bases with no gene match: 12. Germline V gene sequence: CDR1 LNHDA, CDR2 SQIVND (reference sequence). CDR3 length equals 16 residues. CDR3 DNA sequence: TGTGCCAGTAGTATGACAGGGCATAGAACGGTGACTGAAGCTTTCTTT. Translation gives CASSMTGHRTVTEAFF.

The chain carries TRBV6-5 and TRBJ2-3; tentatively, D is TRBD2 (6 bases). The CDR3 is 15 amino acids. The germline V gene encodes CDR1 MNHEY and CDR2 SVGAGI. The V gene lost 4 bases and the J gene lost 4 bases, with 15 bases spanning the gap. As DNA, the CDR3 is TGTGCCAGCAGTTTCCGTCGGTCGGGGGCAGATACGCAGTATTTT. Translation gives CASSFRRSGADTQYF.

The V and J genes are TRBV5-1 and TRBJ2-5; weak D call: TRBD1 (5 bases). The CDR3 spans 14 residues. Per the germline V gene, CDR1 is SGHRS and CDR2 is YFSETQ. V gave up 0 bases and J gave up 3 bases, with 9 bases separating them. The CDR3: CASSLAREKETQYF. CDR3 DNA sequence: TGCGCCAGCAGCTTGGCCAGGGAAAAAGAGACCCAGTACTTC.

V is TRBV10-3 and J is TRBJ2-7; 8 bases align to TRBD1. Trimming took 4 bases from V and 6 from J; bases not matched to a gene: 11. This CDR3 comprises 15 residues. The germline gives CDR1 ENHRY, CDR2 SYGVKD. For the CDR3, the DNA is TGTGCCATCAGTGTAGGTCAGGGGGCGCCCAGCGAGCAGTACTTC. This sequence encodes CAISVGQGAPSEQYF.

The chain carries TRBV7-6 and TRBJ1-4; no firm D call. The CDR3 has 12 residues. The V and J ends lost 1 base and 15 bases respectively, with 12 bases between them. CDR1 is SGHVS, CDR2 FNYEAQ, per germline. CDR3 protein: CASSLDGGNLFF. In DNA, the CDR3 is TGTGCCAGCAGCTTAGACGGCGGTAATTTGTTTTTT.